The 2 T cell receptor beta chains in this list originate from one sample, sequenced in a study of cytomegalovirus exposure and HLA in healthy donors. TCRdb's table, derived via immunoSEQ multiplex PCR, lists solely in-frame clones and lacks some. The sample consists of approximately 270,000 clones, roughly 90% of them appearing once. The sequencing input was PBMCs. The receptors were gathered from a woman aged 18 to 35 in good health and CMV-seronegative.

Only one count was recorded for this clone. V and J are TRBV6-1 and TRBJ2-7; TRBD2 aligns across 12 bases. V lost 6 bases to trimming and J lost 7 bases; unmatched junction nucleotides: 7. The germline gives CDR1 MNHNS, CDR2 SASEGT. The CDR3 covers 14 residues. The CDR3 loop is CASSALAGGQEQYV. In DNA form, the CDR3 reads TGTGCCAGCAGCGCCCTAGCGGGGGGGCAAGAGCAGTACGTC.

The chain employs TRBV15 and TRBJ1-5, with D unresolved. Germline values: CDR1 LNHNV, CDR2 YYDKDF (reference sequence). There are 14 residues in the CDR3. Trimming left V 5 bases short and J 0 bases short, with 8 bases between. The CDR3 nucleotides read TGTGCCACCAGCGTTATCTATAGCAATCAGCCCCAGCATTTT. It translates to CATSVIYSNQPQHF.